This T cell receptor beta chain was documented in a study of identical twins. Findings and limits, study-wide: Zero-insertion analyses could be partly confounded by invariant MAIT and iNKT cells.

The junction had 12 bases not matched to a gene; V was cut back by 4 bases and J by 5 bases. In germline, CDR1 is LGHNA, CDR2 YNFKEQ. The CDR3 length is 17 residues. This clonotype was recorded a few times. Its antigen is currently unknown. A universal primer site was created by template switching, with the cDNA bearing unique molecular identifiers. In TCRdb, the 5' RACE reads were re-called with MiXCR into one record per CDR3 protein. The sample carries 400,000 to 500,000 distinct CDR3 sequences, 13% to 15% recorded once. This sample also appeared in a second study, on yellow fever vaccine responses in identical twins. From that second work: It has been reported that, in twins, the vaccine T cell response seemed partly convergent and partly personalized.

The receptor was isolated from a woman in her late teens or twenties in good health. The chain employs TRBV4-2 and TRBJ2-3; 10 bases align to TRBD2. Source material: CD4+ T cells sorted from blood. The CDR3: CASSLERGGHGGDTQYF. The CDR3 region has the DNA TGTGCCAGCAGCCTGGAGCGGGGGGGCCACGGGGGAGATACGCAGTATTTT.